These 32 T cell receptor beta chains were sequenced from one sample in a study of blood T cells in healthy people across ages (dated by TCRdb to between 2014 and 2016). The library was made by 5' RACE. Sequencing relied on an Illumina HiSeq 2500. A second PCR of roughly 7 to 11 cycles was performed with a sample-barcoded 5' primer and a J-beta primer mix. In TCRdb, the public reads were trimmed at Q25 with fastp and aligned with MiXCR, with productive beta chains retained. Each record represents a unique CDR3 protein, reported with the most common genes and DNA among its rows. This sample gives hundreds of thousands of distinct CDR3 sequences in total; roughly 60% of them show up just once. The leading ten clones occupy roughly 20% of the sample. Sequencing was carried out using blood. The receptors were sampled from a man aged 30 to 39 in good health.

This clonotype was picked up a small number of times. This rearrangement joins TRBV28 to TRBJ2-1, with TRBD1 matching 7 bases. V was pared by 6 bases and J by 8 bases, with 7 bases of the junction left unmatched. The CDR3 sequence is 13 residues long. Germline CDR1 reads MDHEN; CDR2 reads SYDVKM. CDR3 bases: TGTGCCAGCAGGGCCCAGGGGGTTGATGAGCAGTTCTTC. This codes for CASRAQGVDEQFF.

The rearrangement links TRBV7-9 to TRBJ2-3; D possibly matches TRBD1 or TRBD2 (5 bases each). This CDR3 is 14 amino acids long. The germline V gene encodes CDR1 SEHNR and CDR2 FQNEAQ (reference sequence). V lost 5 bases and J lost 6, with 15 bases in between. For the CDR3, the DNA is TGTGCCAGCAGCCCAGGCGAGGGGTCTGATACGCAGTATTTT. It yields the protein CASSPGEGSDTQYF.

This clonotype turned up a few times. CDR3 amino acids: CASSSTGIRPYEQYF. The CDR3 region has the DNA TGTGCCAGCAGTTCGACAGGGATTCGTCCCTACGAGCAGTACTTC. The chain combines TRBV7-9 with TRBJ2-7; 7 positions agree with TRBD1. The ends lost 6 bases at V and 2 bases at J; junction bases unmatched: 10. CDR1 is SEHNR and CDR2 is FQNEAQ in the germline V gene (reference sequence). The CDR3 totals 15 residues.

This clonotype appeared a few times. The chain employs TRBV30 and TRBJ1-1, with a tentative D call TRBD1 (6 bases). The germline CDR1 and CDR2 sequences are GTSNPN and SVGIG (reference sequence). Trimming pared 0 bases from V and 3 bases from J, leaving 8 bases between. This CDR3 spans 13 amino acids. CDR3 region: CAWSVQGDTEAFF. The DNA for the CDR3 is TGTGCCTGGAGTGTACAGGGTGACACTGAAGCTTTCTTT. The full variable domain, rest sourced from reference TRBV30 and TRBJ1-1, is SQTIHQWPATLVQPVGSPLSLECTVEGTSNPNLYWYRQAAGRGLQLLFYSVGIGQISSEVPQNLSASRPQDRQFILSSKKLLLSDSGFYLCAWSVQGDTEAFFGQGTRLTVV.

The chain joins TRBV29-1 to TRBJ1-2; D is undetermined. Trimming took off 6 bases at V and 0 bases at J, with 8 bases between the two ends. Germline CDR1 SQVTM, CDR2 ANQGSEA. The CDR3 contains 12 residues. The CDR3 nucleotides are TGCAGCGTCCGAACAGCTAACTATGGCTACACCTTC. This gives the protein CSVRTANYGYTF.

The J gene is TRBJ1-2, the V gene TRBV3-1; D not resolved. The CDR3 sequence is 14 residues long. Trimming pared 0 bases from V and 8 bases from J, leaving 13 bases between. From germline, CDR1 is LGHDT and CDR2 YNNKEL (reference sequence). The CDR3, as DNA: TGTGCCAGCAGCCAAGAGAGCGATAATCGGGGCTACACCTTC. Its translation: CASSQESDNRGYTF.

The rearrangement uses TRBV24-1 and TRBJ2-3; D possibly matches TRBD1 or TRBD2 (5 bases each). CDR1 is KGHDR, CDR2 SFDVKD, per germline. V was pared by 10 bases and J by 1 base, with 14 bases between. The CDR3 sequence is 14 residues long. CDR3 protein: CATEGTPGTDTQYF. Here the CDR3 DNA reads TGTGCCACAGAGGGGACCCCTGGCACAGATACGCAGTATTTT.

This clonotype was counted only a few times. V and J are TRBV10-3 and TRBJ2-3; unclear D gene. This CDR3 has 14 residues. The germline V gene encodes CDR1 ENHRY and CDR2 SYGVKD. Trimming took 6 bases from V and 2 from J, leaving 12 bases between them. CDR3 DNA sequence: TGTGCCATCAGATCCCACTTGCCCACAGATACGCAGTATTTT. Residues: CAIRSHLPTDTQYF.

The chain has TRBV7-2 and TRBJ1-2, with D maybe TRBD1 (5 bases). CDR3 length: 16 residues. V dropped 2 bases and J dropped 3 bases, with 16 bases sitting between them. Germline CDR1 SGHTA, CDR2 FQGNSA. CDR3 sequence: CASSLMHEPGDYGYTF. CDR3 coding DNA: TGTGCCAGCAGCTTAATGCACGAGCCGGGGGACTATGGCTACACCTTC.

This sequence joins TRBV29-1 and TRBJ2-7, with D possibly matching TRBD2 (6 bases). V lost 5 bases and J lost 7, with 24 bases in between. Germline loops: CDR1 SQVTM, CDR2 ANQGSEA. The CDR3 runs 15 residues. CDR3 sequence: CSVRPEGLAYNEQYF. CDR3 bases: TGCAGCGTTAGGCCGGAGGGACTCGCTTACAATGAGCAGTACTTC.

The gene calls are TRBV20-1 and TRBJ2-7; tentative D call: TRBD1 (6 bases). The end of the DNA is better explained by TRBJ2-5, so the J call may be wrong. CDR1 and CDR2 from the germline V gene are DFQATT and SNEGSKA (reference sequence). This CDR3 contains 14 residues. CDR3 amino acids: CSARDVGAPWTQYF. The DNA for the CDR3 is TGCAGTGCTAGAGATGTGGGGGCCCCATGGACCCAGTACTTC.

This clonotype appeared many times. CDR3 sequence reads: CASSFGTGDYEQYF. CDR3 sequence (DNA): TGTGCCAGCAGCTTCGGGACAGGGGACTACGAGCAGTACTTC. The gene calls are TRBV12-3 or TRBV12-4 and TRBJ2-7; 10 positions agree with TRBD1. Trimming removed 6 bases from V and 3 bases from J; junction bases left unmatched: 5. CDR3 size: 14 residues.

The chain combines TRBV27 with TRBJ1-1, with a weak D call TRBD1 (5 bases). The germline gives CDR1 MNHEY, CDR2 SMNVEV (reference sequence). CDR3 length: 15 residues. V was clipped by 1 base and J by 2 bases, with 11 bases between them. The CDR3 here is CASSLLEGINTEAFF. The CDR3 DNA follows: TGTGCCAGCAGTTTATTAGAGGGGATCAACACTGAAGCTTTCTTT.

The chain carries TRBV4-1 and TRBJ1-1; no clear D gene. Germline-derived CDR1 and CDR2 are MGHRA and YSYEKL. The V gene lost 1 base and the J gene lost 5 bases, with 11 bases spanning the gap. This CDR3 contains 14 residues. CDR3 in DNA: TGCGCCAGCAGCCAAGCGGTGAGGGTAACTGAAGCTTTCTTT. Translation gives CASSQAVRVTEAFF.

This CDR3 reads CASSLHRTSDPYEQYF. CDR3 bases: TGTGCCAGCAGCCTACATCGGACTAGCGATCCTTACGAGCAGTACTTC. J is TRBJ2-7 and V is TRBV13; 9 positions match TRBD2. V lost 5 bases and J lost 4; bases outside the gene matches: 12. The CDR3 runs 16 residues. CDR1 is PRHDT, CDR2 FYEKMQ, per germline (reference sequence).

The J gene is TRBJ2-4, the V gene TRBV20-1; no reliable D call. TRBJ2-7 matches the DNA end more closely, so the J call is doubtful. CDR1 is DFQATT and CDR2 is SNEGSKA in the germline V gene (reference sequence). The CDR3 is made up of 13 amino acids. CDR3 nucleotide sequence: TGCAGTGCTAGTTCTACAGCTGCCTACGAGCAGTACTTC. Residues: CSASSTAAYEQYF.

The chain couples TRBV6-6 to TRBJ2-5; 7 bases are a match to TRBD2. The J call may be incorrect, as the DNA end agrees better with TRBJ2-7. This CDR3 contains 11 residues. Germline loops: CDR1 MNHNY, CDR2 SVGAGI (reference sequence). The CDR3 coding sequence is TGTGCCAGCAGATGGGAGGGCGAGCAGTACTTC. Residues: CASRWEGEQYF.

This clonotype was seen at least ten times. The chain uses TRBV21-1 and TRBJ2-7. TRBV21-1 is given as a pseudogene. The CDR3 contains 9 residues. CDR3 region: CASCTGQYF. The CDR3 nucleotides are TGTGCCAGCTGTACCGGGCAGTACTTC.

The V call is TRBV20-1, the J call TRBJ1-2; tentative D call: TRBD1 (5 bases). Germline CDR1 reads DFQATT; CDR2 reads SNEGSKA (reference sequence). Trimming took off 5 bases at V and 3 bases at J, with 10 bases between the two ends. The CDR3 covers 12 residues. The CDR3 DNA reads TGCAGTGCTGTGGGAGGGGACTATGGCTACACCTTC. This encodes CSAVGGDYGYTF.

This clonotype was recorded once. The V gene is TRBV18, the J gene TRBJ1-4; the D gene is possibly TRBD1 (5 bases). The germline CDR1 and CDR2 sequences are KGHSH and LQKENI. This CDR3 spans 14 amino acids. V was clipped by 4 bases and J by 2 bases, with 8 bases between them. The CDR3 region is CASSRGGTNEKLFF. DNA of the CDR3: TGTGCCAGCTCACGCGGGGGGACTAATGAAAAACTGTTTTTT.

This chain links TRBV10-3 with TRBJ2-7, with 10 bases matching TRBD1. This CDR3 contains 16 residues. With V trimmed by 4 bases and J by 6 bases, 12 bases remained unmatched. Germline CDR1 reads ENHRY; CDR2 reads SYGVKD. The CDR3 reads CAISGQTGGVDLEQYF. CDR3 coding DNA: TGTGCCATCAGTGGGCAGACAGGGGGCGTGGATCTCGAGCAGTACTTC.

The chain links TRBV4-2 to TRBJ2-1; no clear D gene. Trimming pared 0 bases from V and 13 bases from J, leaving 10 bases between. Germline V gene data show CDR1 as LGHNA and CDR2 as YNFKEQ. CDR3 length equals 12 residues. The CDR3, as DNA: TGTGCCAGCAGCCAAGACGGCGTTGATCAGTTCTTC. Its translation is CASSQDGVDQFF.

The CDR3 region is CAWNPGEMNTEAFF. The CDR3 nucleotides are TGTGCCTGGAACCCAGGGGAAATGAACACTGAAGCTTTCTTT. V is TRBV30 and J is TRBJ1-1; D is possibly TRBD1 (6 bases). The CDR3 extends over 14 amino acids. Deletions cut 4 bases from V and 0 bases from J, with 12 bases between. Germline CDR1 reads GTSNPN; CDR2 reads SVGIG (reference sequence).

This clonotype was counted only a few times. J is TRBJ1-2 and V is TRBV27; D unresolved. The CDR3 runs 14 residues. CDR1 is MNHEY and CDR2 is SMNVEV in the germline V gene (reference sequence). V was pared by 2 bases and J by 5 bases, with 12 bases between. CDR3 amino acids: CASSLNSIPYGYTF. In DNA form, the CDR3 reads TGTGCCAGCAGTTTAAACTCCATACCGTATGGCTACACCTTC.

The V and J genes are TRBV7-2 and TRBJ2-7; TRBD2 matches 10 bases. V gave up 4 bases and J gave up 3 bases; unmatched junction bases: 6. The CDR3 is made up of 15 amino acids. CDR1 and CDR2 from the germline V gene are SGHTA and FQGNSA. This CDR3 is CASSSPTSGYYEQYF. The CDR3 DNA reads as TGTGCCAGCAGCTCCCCGACTAGCGGGTACTACGAGCAGTACTTC.

The V and J genes are TRBV7-2 and TRBJ2-1; D is undetermined. Deletions cut 6 bases from V and 9 bases from J, with 15 bases between. The CDR3 has 13 amino acids. Germline values: CDR1 SGHTA, CDR2 FQGNSA. CDR3 in amino acids: CASSELRAPEQFF. The CDR3, as DNA: TGTGCCAGCAGTGAACTTAGGGCCCCTGAGCAGTTCTTC.

The chain joins TRBV2 to TRBJ2-7; perhaps TRBD2 as D (5 bases). Germline-derived CDR1 and CDR2 are SNHLY and FYNNEI. This CDR3 region has 13 residues. Trimming shortened V by 8 bases and J by 2 bases, and 13 bases separated the two germline ends. CDR3: CASLRTETYEQYF. CDR3 bases: TGTGCCAGCCTAAGGACTGAGACCTACGAGCAGTACTTC.

This clonotype was seen ten or more times. CDR3: CASSTGGYEQYF. The CDR3 nucleotides read TGTGCCAGCAGTACAGGGGGCTACGAGCAGTACTTC. This chain uses TRBV12-3 or TRBV12-4 with TRBJ2-7, with 8 bases that match TRBD1. The CDR3 spans 12 residues. The V and J ends lost 5 bases and 3 bases, in that order; junction bases with no gene match: 0.

V and J are TRBV3-1 and TRBJ2-5; D gene ambiguous. The CDR3 is 14 amino acids. Trimming removed 2 bases from V and 5 bases from J, with 12 bases in between. In germline, CDR1 is LGHDT, CDR2 YNNKEL (reference sequence). The CDR3 DNA is TGTGCCAGCAGCCAAAACCTCCTAGAGGAGACCCAGTACTTC. It codes for CASSQNLLEETQYF.

V gene TRBV29-1 combines with J gene TRBJ1-2; no definite D call. The V end was cut by 0 bases, the J end by 4 bases, with 9 bases between. The CDR3 has 13 residues. The germline gives CDR1 SQVTM, CDR2 ANQGSEA. CDR3 sequence reads: CSVEEAGVYGYTF. The CDR3 DNA follows: TGCAGCGTTGAAGAGGCAGGAGTCTATGGCTACACCTTC.

The chain has TRBV5-1 and TRBJ2-1; perhaps TRBD1 as D (5 bases). V shed 5 bases and J shed 10 bases, with 16 bases lying between them. The CDR3 sequence is 13 residues long. Germline CDR1 reads SGHRS; CDR2 reads YFSETQ. The CDR3 DNA is TGCGCCAGCAGGGGCGACAGTTACTACGAGCAGTTCTTC. Translated: CASRGDSYYEQFF.

The rearrangement uses TRBV15 and TRBJ2-7, with D perhaps matching TRBD1 (6 bases). The better agreement between TRBJ2-5 and the DNA end casts doubt on the J call. The CDR3 extends over 17 amino acids. The germline V gene has CDR1 LNHNV and CDR2 YYDKDF (reference sequence). The CDR3 nucleotides read TGTGCCACCAGCAGAGAATTAGTTGATACAGGGCAAGAGACCCAGTACTTC. This encodes CATSRELVDTGQETQYF.